The sequence of this T cell receptor (beta chain) was determined in a study of CXCR3-negative and CXCR3-positive naive CD8 T cells. With regard to this clonotype: Its antigen remains unidentified.

Libraries were UMI-labeled 5' RACE TRB cDNA. Reanalyzing the 5' RACE reads, TCRdb keeps one entry per CDR3 protein, without DNA. The table counts around 65,000 distinct CDR3 sequences; under 0.8% lies in the top ten. The CDR3 has 14 residues. General study points: More hydrophobic TRB CDR3s were found in CXCR3-positive naive cells than in CXCR3-negative naive cells.

Sequences were obtained from naive CXCR3+ CD8+ T cells from blood. Subset reported: CD45RO-CCR7+CD27+CD95- naive CD8+ T cells expressing CXCR3 (TNR3+). The V call is TRBV12-3 or TRBV12-4, the J call TRBJ2-1; lacking DNA, the TRBD1 call made by TCRdb goes unchecked. The TCR sequence derives from a human donor in good health. Some clones in this sample may be carry-over from other donors' samples. CDR3 sequence: CASIPGQAYNEQFF.